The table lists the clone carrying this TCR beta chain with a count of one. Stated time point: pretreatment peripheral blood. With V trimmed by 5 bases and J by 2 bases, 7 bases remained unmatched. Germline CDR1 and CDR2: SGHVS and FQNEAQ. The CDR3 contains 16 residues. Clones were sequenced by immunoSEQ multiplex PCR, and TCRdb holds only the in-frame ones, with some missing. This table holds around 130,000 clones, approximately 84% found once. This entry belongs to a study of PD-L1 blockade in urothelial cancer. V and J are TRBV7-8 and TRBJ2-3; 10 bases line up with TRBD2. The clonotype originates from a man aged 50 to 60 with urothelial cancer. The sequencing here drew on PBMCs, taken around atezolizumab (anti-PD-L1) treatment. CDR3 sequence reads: CASSPRTSGPTDTQYF. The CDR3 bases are TGTGCCAGCAGCCCACGGACTAGCGGACCCACAGATACGCAGTATTTT.